The 32 T cell receptor beta chains below come from one sample, sequenced in a study of glioma-infiltrating T cells. The iRepertoire nested amplicon-rescue multiplex PCR amplified TCR alpha and beta CDR3s from RNA. TCRdb re-derived calls from the multiplex PCR reads in MiXCR, one entry per CDR3 protein. This sample has some 190,000 distinct CDR3 sequences; 32% occur once, and the top ten carry around 20%. The source material was glioma tissue, nonneoplastic brain tissue, or PBMCs (not recorded which). Receptors originate from a human donor with low-grade glioma or glioblastoma, undergoing nonglioma brain surgery, or in good health (not recorded which).

The chain carries TRBV20-1 and TRBJ1-5; 7 bases line up with TRBD1. Trimming removed 1 base from V and 12 bases from J; junction bases left unmatched: 9. Germline V gene sequence: CDR1 DFQATT, CDR2 SNEGSKA (reference sequence). The CDR3 length is 13 residues. The DNA of the CDR3 is TGCAGTGCTAGAGGACAGGGCAATCATCTCCAGCATTTT. Translation gives CSARGQGNHLQHF.

The sample holds many counts of this clonotype. The V gene is TRBV28, the J gene TRBJ2-5, with 8 bases matching TRBD1. Trimming removed 5 bases from V and 2 bases from J; junction bases left unmatched: 4. The CDR3 loop spans 14 amino acids. From germline, CDR1 is MDHEN and CDR2 SYDVKM. The CDR3 loop reads CASSPDREQETQYF. The DNA for the CDR3 is TGTGCCAGCAGTCCGGACAGGGAGCAAGAGACCCAGTACTTC.

This clonotype was counted many times. This chain uses TRBV28 with TRBJ2-3; D uncertain. Trimming pared 8 bases from V and 3 bases from J, leaving 12 bases between. The germline V gene encodes CDR1 MDHEN and CDR2 SYDVKM. This CDR3 spans 13 amino acids. CDR3 sequence: CASRPEPTDTQYF. CDR3 nucleotides: TGTGCCAGCCGTCCGGAGCCTACAGATACGCAGTATTTT.

This clonotype was seen at least ten times. The CDR3 DNA is TGCGCCAGCAGCCAAGTTCGGCTAGCGGGAGTAGATACGCAGTATTTT. Translated, it gives CASSQVRLAGVDTQYF. This rearrangement joins TRBV4-1 to TRBJ2-3; TRBD2 matches 10 bases. Losses at the gene ends were 1 base for V and 5 bases for J; bases not matched to a gene: 6. CDR1 is MGHRA, CDR2 YSYEKL, per germline. The length of the CDR3 is 16 residues.

V usage is TRBV27 and J usage is TRBJ2-7; D may be TRBD1 or TRBD2 (7 bases each). CDR1 MNHEY and CDR2 SMNVEV come from the germline V gene (reference sequence). CDR3 size: 14 residues. CDR3 loop: CVSSRQGGRYEQYF. The CDR3 bases are TGTGTTAGCAGTCGCCAGGGGGGGCGGTACGAGCAGTACTTC.

V usage is TRBV14 and J usage is TRBJ1-1; D ambiguous. The CDR3 is made up of 16 amino acids. The germline gives CDR1 SGHDN, CDR2 FVKESK. V was trimmed by 4 bases and J by 1 base, leaving 16 bases between them. CDR3: CASSRLTVLQNTEAFF. As DNA, the CDR3 is TGTGCCAGCAGCCGATTAACCGTGCTCCAGAACACTGAAGCTTTCTTT.

This clonotype was found a few times. V is TRBV5-1 and J is TRBJ1-2, with TRBD1 matching 8 bases. Germline CDR1 reads SGHRS; CDR2 reads YFSETQ. J gave up 5 bases and V 0 bases, and 3 bases lay outside the gene matches. The CDR3 is 14 amino acids. This CDR3 is CASSLEQGGYGYTF. CDR3 DNA: TGCGCCAGCAGCTTGGAACAGGGGGGTTATGGCTACACCTTC.

On this clonotype: At one end, the junction sequence differs from germline, possibly due to a read error. This chain joins TRBV5-4 and TRBJ1-1; 11 nucleotides match TRBD1. CDR3 size: 15 residues. Germline values: CDR1 SGHNT, CDR2 YYREEE (reference sequence). CDR3 sequence (DNA): TGTGCCAGCAGCTTGGAGGGACAGGGGGACACTAAAGCTTTCTTT. Its translation: CASSLEGQGDTKAFF. Looking up the rest from reference TRBV5-4 and TRBJ1-1 gives the full variable domain: ETGVTQSPTHLIKTRGQQVTLRCSSQSGHNTVSWYQQALGQGPQFIFQYYREEENGRGNFPPRFSGLQFPNYSSELNVNALELDDSALYLCASSLEGQGDTKAFFGQGTRLTVV.

On this clonotype: This sequence may be a read error, since a much larger clone differs from it by one base. The missing conserved phenylalanine or tryptophan at the end of this CDR3 makes a read error likely. The rearrangement joins TRBV24-1 to TRBJ2-1; 7 bases align to TRBD2. This CDR3 region has 17 residues. CDR1 and CDR2 from the germline V gene are KGHDR and SFDVKD. The V and J ends lost 1 base and 6 bases, in that order; junction bases with no gene match: 11. The CDR3 DNA follows: TGTGCCACCAGTGATTTCGGTGGCGGGAGTCGCCCCAATGAGCAGTTCTAC. Translating it yields CATSDFGGGSRPNEQFY.

This clonotype was recorded at least ten times. V and J are TRBV12-5 and TRBJ2-7; D is undetermined. Trimming stripped 3 bases from V and 3 bases from J, with 12 bases between. The CDR3 has 14 residues. Germline V gene data show CDR1 as LGHNT and CDR2 as FRNRAP. The CDR3 DNA follows: TGTGCTAGTGGTTTATCCGTGGGTGTCTACGAGCAGTACTTC. Amino acid sequence: CASGLSVGVYEQYF. Variable domain in full (rest from reference TRBV12-5 and TRBJ2-7): DARVTQTPRHKVTEMGQEVTMRCQPILGHNTVFWYRQTMMQGLELLAYFRNRAPLDDSGMPKDRFSAEMPDATLATLKIQPSEPRDSAVYFCASGLSVGVYEQYFGPGTRLTVT.

There are many counts of this clonotype. V gene TRBV11-1 combines with J gene TRBJ2-7; D perhaps matches TRBD2 (5 bases). The germline gives CDR1 SGHAT, CDR2 FQDESV (reference sequence). CDR3 length: 14 amino acids. V lost 4 bases and J lost 7, with 17 bases in between. The CDR3 protein is CASSSSISRAEQYF. As DNA, the CDR3 is TGTGCCAGCAGCTCCAGCATCTCGAGGGCGGAGCAGTACTTC.

The chain employs TRBV29-1 and TRBJ2-2, with TRBD2 as a possible D gene (6 bases). Germline CDR1 reads SQVTM; CDR2 reads ANQGSEA. This CDR3 comprises 12 residues. Trimming left V 5 bases short and J 6 bases short, with 10 bases between. CDR3 amino acids: CSVSGLSGELFF. As DNA, the CDR3 is TGCAGCGTTTCGGGACTCTCCGGGGAGCTGTTTTTT.

Many counts were recorded for this clonotype. The V and J genes are TRBV28 and TRBJ1-5; D might be TRBD1 (6 bases). With 5 bases removed from V and 0 bases from J, the gap between germline ends came to 8 bases. This CDR3 region has 14 residues. Germline V CDR1 and CDR2: MDHEN, SYDVKM. CDR3 loop: CASSKGGSNQPQHF. For the CDR3, the DNA is TGTGCCAGCAGTAAAGGGGGTAGCAATCAGCCCCAGCATTTT.

This clonotype has at least ten counts. The rearrangement links TRBV29-1 to TRBJ2-5; D possibly corresponds to TRBD1 (6 bases). Trimming took off 3 bases at V and 6 bases at J, with 8 bases between the two ends. Germline values: CDR1 SQVTM, CDR2 ANQGSEA. The length of the CDR3 is 11 residues. The CDR3 region is CSVETGQTQYF. The CDR3 region has the DNA TGCAGCGTTGAGACAGGTCAGACCCAGTACTTC.

In its sample, this clonotype was seen many times. The V and J genes are TRBV6-1 and TRBJ2-3; D unclear. CDR3 length equals 15 residues. V lost 5 bases, J lost 4 bases, and 16 bases lay in between. The germline V gene has CDR1 MNHNS and CDR2 SASEGT. The CDR3 is CASSFTKLGADTQYF. The CDR3 nucleotides are TGTGCCAGCAGTTTTACTAAACTTGGTGCAGATACGCAGTATTTT.

This rearrangement joins TRBV4-1 to TRBJ2-1; TRBD2 aligns across 10 bases. CDR1 MGHRA and CDR2 YSYEKL come from the germline V gene. The CDR3 sequence is 16 residues long. Losses at the gene ends were 4 bases for V and 6 bases for J; bases not matched to a gene: 9. The CDR3 DNA is TGCGCCAGCAGCCGGAGAGCGGGAGGGCCTTTCAATGAGCAGTTCTTC. This gives the protein CASSRRAGGPFNEQFF.

This clonotype occurred many times. The J gene is TRBJ1-6, the V gene TRBV7-2, with D unclear. This CDR3 contains 15 residues. The V and J ends lost 2 bases and 3 bases respectively, with 8 bases between them. CDR1 and CDR2 (germline): SGHTA, FQGNSA. The CDR3 DNA reads as TGTGCCAGCAGCTTAAAACACCACTATAATTCACCCCTCCACTTT. Translated, it gives CASSLKHHYNSPLHF.

This clonotype came up many times. CDR3 bases: TGCAGTGCTGACGGCGCTAGCGGGAGGGCCTACGAGCAGTACTTC. As protein: CSADGASGRAYEQYF. V is TRBV20-1 and J is TRBJ2-7; 12 positions agree with TRBD2. The germline V gene encodes CDR1 DFQATT and CDR2 SNEGSKA (reference sequence). The CDR3 contains 15 residues. J lost 2 bases, V lost 5 bases, and 7 bases had no gene match.

This clonotype was recorded many times. This CDR3 reads CASSYRRYQETQYF. The DNA of the CDR3 is TGTGCCAGCAGTTACAGGCGGTACCAAGAGACCCAGTACTTC. This chain connects TRBV6-2 or TRBV6-3 to TRBJ2-5; D remains unclear. The ends were cut back, 2 bases at V and 0 bases at J, with 7 bases in the middle. Germline V gene data show CDR1 as MNHEY and CDR2 as SVGEGT. The CDR3 sequence is 14 residues long.

At least ten counts were recorded for this clonotype. This chain joins TRBV28 and TRBJ2-1, with 12 bases aligning to TRBD1. V was clipped by 6 bases and J by 8 bases; unmatched bases: 11. The CDR3 length is 16 residues. The V gene's germline CDR1 is MDHEN and CDR2 SYDVKM. CDR3 in amino acids: CASSDWGTGGGDEQFF. CDR3 DNA sequence: TGTGCCAGCAGCGACTGGGGGACAGGGGGCGGAGATGAGCAGTTCTTC.

This clonotype was recorded at least ten times. The chain combines TRBV7-9 with TRBJ1-2; maybe TRBD1 (6 bases). The CDR3 is 13 residues long. CDR1 and CDR2 from the germline V gene are SEHNR and FQNEAQ (reference sequence). Trimming took off 5 bases at V and 12 bases at J, with 19 bases between the two ends. CDR3 in amino acids: CASSGESGQSNTF. The CDR3 DNA reads as TGTGCCAGCAGCGGAGAATCCGGACAGTCTAACACCTTC.

The chain employs TRBV14 and TRBJ1-3; D is unresolved. The germline CDR1 and CDR2 sequences are SGHDN and FVKESK. V lost 3 bases, J lost 4 bases, and 7 bases lay in between. There are 13 residues in the CDR3. CDR3 sequence: CASSHSGGNTIYF. The CDR3 region has the DNA TGTGCCAGCAGCCACTCCGGAGGAAACACCATATATTTT. Variable domain in full (rest from reference TRBV14 and TRBJ1-3): EAGVTQFPSHSVIEKGQTVTLRCDPISGHDNLYWYRRVMGKEIKFLLHFVKESKQDESGMPNNRFLAERTGGTYSTLKVQPAELEDSGVYFCASSHSGGNTIYFGEGSWLTVV.

This clonotype was counted at least ten times. This chain uses TRBV3-1 with TRBJ1-2; D unresolved. Germline assignment: CDR1 LGHDT and CDR2 YNNKEL (reference sequence). The V and J ends lost 0 bases and 4 bases respectively, with 6 bases between them. The CDR3 loop spans 13 amino acids. The CDR3 DNA sequence: TGTGCCAGCAGCCAAGAACAGCTCTATGGCTACACCTTC. Encoded protein: CASSQEQLYGYTF.

This clonotype was counted at least ten times. This sequence joins TRBV4-1 and TRBJ2-5; TRBD2 matches 9 bases. V lost 8 bases and J lost 5; bases outside the gene matches: 12. Per the germline V gene, CDR1 is MGHRA and CDR2 is YSYEKL. The CDR3 extends over 15 amino acids. The CDR3 region has the DNA TGCGCCAGCGCACGTAGCGGGAGTCGCGGGGAGACCCAGTACTTC. Translation gives CASARSGSRGETQYF.

Remarks on this clonotype: This may be a read error: a much more frequent sequence differs by one nucleotide. The CDR3, as DNA: TGCAGTGCTAGACCCCAGACTAGCGGGCCGAGAGAGCAGTACTTC. The encoded protein is CSARPQTSGPREQYF. The chain employs TRBV20-1 and TRBJ2-7, with 10 positions matching TRBD2. The V gene end was trimmed by 2 bases and the J gene end by 7 bases; junction bases not matched to a gene: 11. Germline values: CDR1 DFQATT, CDR2 SNEGSKA (reference sequence). The CDR3 extends over 15 amino acids.

The genes are TRBV4-1 and TRBJ2-3; 9 bases match TRBD2. The CDR3 is made up of 16 amino acids. Germline CDR1 and CDR2: MGHRA and YSYEKL. V trimming: 6 bases; J trimming: 0 bases; junction bases outside the gene matches: 7. CDR3 protein: CASSGAGGLSTDTQYF. DNA of the CDR3: TGCGCCAGCAGTGGCGCGGGAGGGCTAAGCACAGATACGCAGTATTTT.

This clonotype occurred many times. V is TRBV29-1 and J is TRBJ1-5; TRBD1 matches 7 bases. The CDR3 totals 15 residues. V lost 5 bases to trimming and J lost 0 bases; unmatched junction nucleotides: 7. The germline CDR1 and CDR2 sequences are SQVTM and ANQGSEA. This chain's CDR3 is CSVSLQGNSNQPQHF. The DNA of the CDR3 is TGCAGCGTTAGCTTACAGGGGAATAGCAATCAGCCCCAGCATTTT.

This clonotype was seen ten or more times. V and J are TRBV6-1 and TRBJ1-1; D gene uncertain. Germline V gives CDR1 MNHNS, CDR2 SASEGT. Trimming stripped 1 base from V and 4 bases from J, with 10 bases between. This CDR3 has 14 amino acids. The CDR3 DNA reads TGTGCCAGCAGTGAAGTAAGTTTGGGCACTGAAGCTTTCTTT. It specifies CASSEVSLGTEAFF.

This clonotype was picked up many times. The V gene is TRBV11-2, the J gene TRBJ2-1; D perhaps matches TRBD2 (6 bases). The CDR3 totals 12 residues. V lost 3 bases and J lost 10, with 10 bases in between. Germline V lookup: CDR1 SGHAT, CDR2 FQNNGV. CDR3 DNA sequence: TGTGCCAGCAGCTTGGAGGGTGTCGAGCAGTTCTTC. This encodes CASSLEGVEQFF. Looking up the rest from reference TRBV11-2 and TRBJ2-1 gives the full variable domain: EAGVAQSPRYKIIEKRQSVAFWCNPISGHATLYWYQQILGQGPKLLIQFQNNGVVDDSQLPKDRFSAERLKGVDSTLKIQPAKLEDSAVYLCASSLEGVEQFFGPGTRLTVL.

In its sample, this clonotype was seen many times. The chain is built from TRBV20-1 and TRBJ2-4; either TRBD1 or TRBD2 may fit D (5 bases each). Germline values: CDR1 DFQATT, CDR2 SNEGSKA (reference sequence). The CDR3 extends over 12 amino acids. V was shortened by 6 bases and J by 7 bases, with 13 bases between the two germline ends. CDR3 region: CSAPRDGNIQYF. In nucleotides, the CDR3 is TGCAGTGCCCCCAGGGACGGTAACATTCAGTACTTC.

This clonotype was observed at least ten times. DNA of the CDR3: TGTGCCAGCTCACCAAGGACAGGGGGCACTGAAGCTTTCTTT. Protein sequence: CASSPRTGGTEAFF. J is TRBJ1-1 and V is TRBV18; 10 positions agree with TRBD1. V was clipped by 2 bases and J by 4 bases; unmatched bases: 1. The CDR3 contains 14 residues. Germline V gene data show CDR1 as KGHSH and CDR2 as LQKENI.

The CDR3: CAISERGTGAYEQYF. The DNA of the CDR3 is TGTGCCATCAGTGAGCGCGGGACAGGGGCCTACGAGCAGTACTTC. This chain uses TRBV10-3 with TRBJ2-7, with 10 bases that match TRBD1. Germline CDR1 and CDR2: ENHRY and SYGVKD. Unmatched junction bases numbered 3, after V lost 2 bases and J lost 2 bases. The CDR3 has 15 residues.